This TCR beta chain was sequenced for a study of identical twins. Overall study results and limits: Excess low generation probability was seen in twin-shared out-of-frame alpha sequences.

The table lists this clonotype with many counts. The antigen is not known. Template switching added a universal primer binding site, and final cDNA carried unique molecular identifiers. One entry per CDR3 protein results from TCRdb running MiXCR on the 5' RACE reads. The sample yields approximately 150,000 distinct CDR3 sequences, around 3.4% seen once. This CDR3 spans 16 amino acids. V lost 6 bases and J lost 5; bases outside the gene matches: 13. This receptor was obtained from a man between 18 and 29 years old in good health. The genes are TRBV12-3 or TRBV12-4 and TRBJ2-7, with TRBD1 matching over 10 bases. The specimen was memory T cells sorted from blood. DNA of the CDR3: TGTGCCAGCAGCACAAACTGGGACAGGGGTTTCAACGAGCAGTACTTC. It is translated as CASSTNWDRGFNEQYF.